What follows is one T cell receptor (beta chain) and its context. This specimen includes other DNA sequences encoding the same CDR3. Method: immunoSEQ multiplex PCR; TCRdb's copy keeps in-frame clones and lacks some. The repertoire holds 60,000 or so clones, with roughly 80% as singletons. Indicated time point: blood 4 weeks post-SBRT, at nephrectomy. The sample's treatment: 15 Gy SBRT to primary tumor, nephrectomy 4 weeks later. These data are taken from a study of radiation and T cells in renal cell carcinoma. Germline values: CDR1 LNHDA, CDR2 SQIVND (reference sequence). The CDR3 totals 13 residues. Trimming shortened V by 4 bases and J by 2 bases, and 8 bases separated the two germline ends.

This TCR was recovered from a man between 60 and 75 years old with renal cell carcinoma. V usage is TRBV19 and J usage is TRBJ1-1; tentative D call: TRBD1 (5 bases). Here the sequenced sample was blood, taken from a patient whose treatment included radiotherapy and nephrectomy. Written as DNA, the CDR3 is TGTGCCAGTAGTACGACAGTAAACACTGAAGCTTTCTTT. Amino acid sequence: CASSTTVNTEAFF.